These 30 T cell receptor beta chains share one sample of origin, sequenced in a study of CD8 T cells in Susac syndrome (dated by TCRdb to between 2018 and 2021). Library method: the immunoSEQ multiplex PCR assay. RNA was extracted using the RNeasy kit, and about 0.45 to 1 microgram was reverse transcribed with random hexamers. Through fastp at Q25 and MiXCR, TCRdb rebuilt clones from the public reads, retaining in-frame beta chains. Rows merge per CDR3 protein into single entries with the most common DNA and genes. This sample is represented by about 250,000 distinct CDR3 sequences; 80% to 95% of them were singletons. 0.07% to 0.09% of the sample belongs to the ten largest clones. Sequences were obtained from CD4+ T cells from PBMCs. The receptors shown here come from a human donor with multiple sclerosis.

The gene calls are TRBV12-3 or TRBV12-4 and TRBJ1-2, with TRBD1 matching over 9 bases. The CDR3 totals 13 residues. The V and J ends lost 5 bases and 8 bases, in that order; junction bases with no gene match: 6. CDR3 region: CASSRTGARGYTF. The CDR3 coding sequence is TGTGCCAGCAGTCGGACAGGGGCCAGGGGCTACACCTTC.

The chain uses TRBV3-1 and TRBJ1-1; D unclear. Trimming took 1 base from V and 1 from J, leaving 13 bases between them. CDR3 length: 16 amino acids. Germline values: CDR1 LGHDT, CDR2 YNNKEL (reference sequence). The CDR3 reads CASSQVGRVPNTEAFF. As DNA, the CDR3 is TGTGCCAGCAGCCAAGTGGGGAGGGTCCCGAACACTGAAGCTTTCTTT.

This clonotype was picked up a small number of times. The chain joins TRBV5-1 to TRBJ1-2; no reliable D call. The germline gives CDR1 SGHRS, CDR2 YFSETQ. This CDR3 spans 14 amino acids. Deletions cut 0 bases from V and 1 base from J, with 7 bases between. The CDR3, as DNA: TGCGCCAGCAGCTTGGCGGTCAGTAACTATGGCTACACCTTC. Protein product: CASSLAVSNYGYTF.

The chain recombines TRBV2 with TRBJ2-5, with D uncertain. The V end was cut by 6 bases, the J end by 5 bases, with 19 bases between. This CDR3 has 15 amino acids. Germline V gene sequence: CDR1 SNHLY, CDR2 FYNNEI. The DNA of the CDR3 is TGTGCCAGCAGGACCACCCCAGCCCGGCAGGAGACCCAGTACTTC. This encodes CASRTTPARQETQYF.

The chain links TRBV19 to TRBJ1-5; TRBD1 aligns across 7 bases. V was pared by 3 bases and J by 4 bases, with 6 bases of the junction left unmatched. The germline V gene has CDR1 LNHDA and CDR2 SQIVND (reference sequence). The CDR3 runs to 15 residues. The CDR3 nucleotides are TGTGCCAGTAGTATTGGCCCAGGGGGGAATCAGCCCCAGCATTTT. Translating it yields CASSIGPGGNQPQHF.

The chain uses TRBV11-2 and TRBJ2-3; a weak D match, TRBD2 (6 bases). Germline values: CDR1 SGHAT, CDR2 FQNNGV. V lost 5 bases, J lost 6 bases, and 18 bases lay in between. The CDR3 contains 15 residues. The DNA for the CDR3 is TGTGCCAGCAGCCCTAGGACACGGAGGGGTGATACGCAGTATTTT. Translated: CASSPRTRRGDTQYF. Looking up the rest from reference TRBV11-2 and TRBJ2-3 gives the full variable domain: EAGVAQSPRYKIIEKRQSVAFWCNPISGHATLYWYQQILGQGPKLLIQFQNNGVVDDSQLPKDRFSAERLKGVDSTLKIQPAKLEDSAVYLCASSPRTRRGDTQYFGPGTRLTVL.

The chain uses TRBV28 and TRBJ2-1, with unresolved D. Trimming pared 3 bases from V and 3 bases from J, leaving 9 bases between. Per germline, CDR1 MDHEN and CDR2 SYDVKM. The CDR3 covers 14 residues. Here the CDR3 DNA reads TGTGCCAGCAGTTTCTCGCGACTCTACAATGAGCAGTTCTTC. Its translation: CASSFSRLYNEQFF.

The V and J genes are TRBV24-1 and TRBJ2-3; TRBD1 aligns across 10 bases. After removal of 0 bases from V and 0 bases from J, the junction contained 5 bases not matched to a gene. CDR1 is KGHDR, CDR2 SFDVKD, per germline. CDR3 size: 18 residues. The CDR3 nucleotides read TGTGCCACCAGTGATTTGGACAGGGGGCTTACTAGCACAGATACGCAGTATTTT. Its protein product is CATSDLDRGLTSTDTQYF.

The genes are TRBV7-9 and TRBJ2-7; 10 bases line up with TRBD1. CDR1 SEHNR and CDR2 FQNEAQ come from the germline V gene (reference sequence). The V gene end was trimmed by 5 bases and the J gene end by 1 base; junction bases not matched to a gene: 5. The CDR3 runs 15 residues. CDR3 sequence (DNA): TGTGCCAGCAGCGCCCGGGACAGGGGTTCCTACGAGCAGTACGTC. Translated: CASSARDRGSYEQYV.

CDR3 amino acids: CSVGQGFYNEQFF. DNA for the CDR3: TGCAGCGTTGGACAGGGGTTCTACAATGAGCAGTTCTTC. The chain is built from TRBV29-1 and TRBJ2-1; 8 bases fit TRBD1. The J segment lost 3 bases and the V segment lost 4 bases, leaving 2 bases of the junction unmatched. The CDR3 length is 13 residues. Germline V gene data show CDR1 as SQVTM and CDR2 as ANQGSEA.

The V and J genes are TRBV20-1 and TRBJ1-1, with unresolved D. Trimming removed 0 bases at V and 1 base at J, with 15 bases between. This CDR3 is 16 amino acids long. The germline V gene has CDR1 DFQATT and CDR2 SNEGSKA (reference sequence). The CDR3 reads CSARDGSRPPNTEAFF. The CDR3 nucleotides are TGCAGTGCTAGAGATGGCAGCCGACCCCCGAACACTGAAGCTTTCTTT.

This chain links TRBV30 with TRBJ1-5; a possible D gene is TRBD1 (5 bases). CDR1 and CDR2 (germline): GTSNPN, SVGIG (reference sequence). The CDR3 has 17 residues. V shed 0 bases and J shed 4 bases, with 19 bases lying between them. CDR3 bases: TGTGCCTGGAGTGTAAATTTGGACACCCTGGGGAATCAGCCCCAGCATTTT. Protein product: CAWSVNLDTLGNQPQHF.

CDR3 sequence reads: CASSLASRGMTDTQYF. The DNA for the CDR3 is TGCGCCAGCAGCTTGGCGAGTCGGGGCATGACAGATACGCAGTATTTT. This rearrangement joins TRBV5-1 to TRBJ2-3, with D tentatively TRBD1 or TRBD2 (5 bases each). Germline CDR1 is SGHRS and CDR2 is YFSETQ. There are 16 residues in the CDR3. The V end was cut by 0 bases, the J end by 3 bases, with 14 bases between.

In the case of this clonotype: Mismatch with germline at one junction end may stem from a read error. The V call is TRBV2, the J call TRBJ1-5; the D gene is possibly TRBD1 (5 bases). Germline V lookup: CDR1 SNHLY, CDR2 FYNNEI. CDR3 length: 14 residues. The CDR3 loop reads CDSSRQYSNQPQHF. The CDR3, as DNA: TGTGACAGCAGTAGACAGTATAGCAATCAGCCCCAGCATTTT. Filled out from reference TRBV2 and TRBJ1-5, the complete variable domain reads EPEVTQTPSHQVTQMGQEVILRCVPISNHLYFYWYRQILGQKVEFLVSFYNNEISEKSEIFDDQFSVERPDGSNFTLKIRSTKLEDSAMYFCDSSRQYSNQPQHFGDGTRLSIL.

The rearrangement uses TRBV5-1 and TRBJ1-1; 8 positions match TRBD1. CDR1 is SGHRS, CDR2 YFSETQ, per germline. This CDR3 is 15 amino acids long. V lost 4 bases and J lost 7; bases outside the gene matches: 12. CDR3 sequence: CASSGMTGEGYEAFF. The CDR3 DNA sequence: TGCGCCAGCAGCGGTATGACAGGGGAAGGATATGAAGCTTTCTTT.

The CDR3 sequence is CASRGEAKNIQYF. Here the CDR3 DNA reads TGTGCCAGCAGGGGGGAGGCCAAAAACATTCAGTACTTC. V usage is TRBV12-3 or TRBV12-4 and J usage is TRBJ2-4; D possibly uses TRBD1 or TRBD2 (5 bases each). The CDR3 sequence is 13 residues long. Trimming pared 6 bases from V and 1 base from J, leaving 7 bases between.

The chain combines TRBV11-3 with TRBJ2-5; perhaps D is TRBD1 or TRBD2 (5 bases each). The germline V gene encodes CDR1 SGHNT and CDR2 YENEEA. V dropped 1 base and J dropped 2 bases, with 17 bases sitting between them. This CDR3 comprises 17 residues. CDR3 residues: CASSLGASSREQETQYF. CDR3 sequence (DNA): TGTGCCAGCAGCTTAGGAGCGTCTAGCAGGGAACAAGAGACCCAGTACTTC.

The V and J genes are TRBV20-1 and TRBJ2-5; D may be TRBD2 (6 bases). V was shortened by 5 bases and J by 0 bases, with 10 bases between the two germline ends. This CDR3 comprises 13 residues. CDR1 DFQATT and CDR2 SNEGSKA come from the germline V gene (reference sequence). CDR3 coding DNA: TGCAGTGCTCCCCGGGGGTACCAAGAGACCCAGTACTTC. It is translated as CSAPRGYQETQYF.

The chain recombines TRBV7-9 with TRBJ1-5, with D uncertain. The CDR3 runs 12 residues. The ends were cut back, 4 bases at V and 2 bases at J, with 3 bases in the middle. Germline V gene sequence: CDR1 SEHNR, CDR2 FQNEAQ (reference sequence). The CDR3 is CASSWGNQPQHF. The CDR3 DNA follows: TGTGCCAGCAGCTGGGGCAATCAGCCCCAGCATTTT.

This rearrangement joins TRBV19 to TRBJ2-2; D gene uncertain. Germline V gene data show CDR1 as LNHDA and CDR2 as SQIVND (reference sequence). The V end was cut by 7 bases, the J end by 7 bases, with 13 bases between. The CDR3 has 13 residues. The DNA for the CDR3 is TGTGCCAGTACGAGGACCCCAAGCGGGGAGCTGTTTTTT. Translated: CASTRTPSGELFF.

The chain couples TRBV3-1 to TRBJ2-1, with D perhaps matching TRBD2 (5 bases). Trimming pared 0 bases from V and 0 bases from J, leaving 27 bases between. This CDR3 contains 22 residues. Germline lookup yields CDR1 LGHDT and CDR2 YNNKEL (reference sequence). The CDR3 reads CASSQDHVLSWAGKSSYNEQFF. The CDR3 nucleotides are TGTGCCAGCAGCCAAGATCATGTACTGAGTTGGGCGGGCAAGAGCTCCTACAATGAGCAGTTCTTC.

The gene calls are TRBV6-5 and TRBJ2-1; 10 bases match TRBD2. Germline V gene sequence: CDR1 MNHEY, CDR2 SVGAGI. The CDR3 covers 15 residues. Germline trimming cut 5 bases from V and 9 bases from J; bases unmatched to any gene: 10. The CDR3 bases are TGTGCCAGCAGTCAACTAGCGGGATTGGTGGGTGAGCAGTTCTTC. Translating it yields CASSQLAGLVGEQFF.

For the CDR3, the DNA is TGCAGTGCTAGTGGGGCGGGGTCCTACGAGCAGTACTTC. This encodes CSASGAGSYEQYF. This rearrangement joins TRBV20-1 to TRBJ2-7, with a tentative D call TRBD2 (6 bases). CDR1 is DFQATT and CDR2 is SNEGSKA in the germline V gene (reference sequence). V was clipped by 3 bases and J by 1 base, with 10 bases between them. The CDR3 contains 13 residues.

The genes are TRBV19 and TRBJ1-5; D might be TRBD1 (5 bases). The CDR3 contains 15 residues. V was clipped by 3 bases and J by 5 bases, with 14 bases between them. Germline assignment: CDR1 LNHDA and CDR2 SQIVND (reference sequence). Written as DNA, the CDR3 is TGTGCCAGTAGTATGGGGGTGGCCTCTGATCAGCCCCAGCATTTT. Protein product: CASSMGVASDQPQHF.

V is TRBV4-1 and J is TRBJ2-1; TRBD2 matches 7 bases. The CDR3 totals 16 residues. The J segment lost 3 bases and the V segment lost 4 bases, leaving 9 bases of the junction unmatched. Per germline, CDR1 MGHRA and CDR2 YSYEKL. CDR3 residues: CASSPKRGEGYNEQFF. The CDR3, as DNA: TGCGCCAGCAGCCCCAAACGGGGGGAGGGCTACAATGAGCAGTTCTTC.

The chain carries TRBV12-5 and TRBJ2-5; 10 bases fit TRBD2. The J segment lost 5 bases and the V segment lost 5 bases, leaving 11 bases of the junction unmatched. The CDR3 covers 16 residues. CDR1 LGHNT and CDR2 FRNRAP come from the germline V gene. The chain's CDR3 is CASGAPEREGRETQYF. CDR3 sequence (DNA): TGTGCTAGTGGTGCCCCAGAGCGGGAGGGCCGGGAGACCCAGTACTTC.

This CDR3 is CASSVDGGSSPQYF. As DNA, the CDR3 is TGTGCCAGCAGTGTTGACGGGGGCTCGTCTCCGCAGTATTTT. The rearrangement joins TRBV6-4 to TRBJ2-3; the D gene could be TRBD1 or TRBD2 (6 bases each). The CDR3 totals 14 residues. Germline values: CDR1 MRHNA, CDR2 SNTAGT. The V end was cut by 4 bases, the J end by 10 bases, with 18 bases between.

This chain joins TRBV12-3 or TRBV12-4 and TRBJ1-5; D uncertain. The length of the CDR3 is 14 residues. Deletions cut 0 bases from V and 7 bases from J, with 10 bases between. The CDR3 spells CASSLALSGQPQHF. CDR3 DNA: TGTGCCAGCAGTTTAGCGCTAAGCGGACAGCCCCAGCATTTT.

The V gene is TRBV6-6, the J gene TRBJ1-5; D remains unclear. CDR1 is MNHNY, CDR2 SVGAGI, per germline (reference sequence). Trimming removed 5 bases from V and 1 base from J, with 15 bases in between. This CDR3 comprises 16 residues. The DNA for the CDR3 is TGTGCCAGCAGTCGACCCCCCGACGGCAGCAATCAGCCCCAGCATTTT. It codes for CASSRPPDGSNQPQHF.

This chain links TRBV14 with TRBJ2-3, with 12 bases aligning to TRBD2. Germline CDR1 and CDR2: SGHDN and FVKESK. This CDR3 has 15 amino acids. Trimming cost V 4 bases and J 6 bases; bases outside gene matches: 5. For the CDR3, the DNA is TGTGCCAGCAGCCGTCTAGCGGGAGGGGCGGATACGCAGTATTTT. Amino acid sequence: CASSRLAGGADTQYF.